One sample yielded the 23 T cell receptor beta chains listed below, sequenced in a study of blood T cell repertoires in COVID-19. Clones were read by immunoSEQ multiplex PCR, and TCRdb kept only the in-frame ones, dropping some. This table holds some 200,000 clones, about 88% found once. Sequenced: peripheral blood. The receptors shown here come from a woman older than 75 in a cohort sampled during active or convalescent COVID-19.

The V call is TRBV5-1, the J call TRBJ2-5; no firm D call. V was trimmed by 2 bases and J by 3 bases, leaving 11 bases between them. This CDR3 comprises 14 residues. Per germline, CDR1 SGHRS and CDR2 YFSETQ. In DNA form, the CDR3 reads TGCGCCAGCAGCTTATATACGACTGAAGAGACCCAGTACTTC. Translated: CASSLYTTEETQYF.

The chain links TRBV5-4 to TRBJ1-2; D is possibly TRBD1 (5 bases). Trimming took off 3 bases at V and 4 bases at J, with 10 bases between the two ends. This CDR3 has 13 residues. Germline CDR1 is SGHNT and CDR2 is YYREEE (reference sequence). The CDR3 coding sequence is TGTGCCAGCAGCTCTGGGGCGTTCTATGGCTACACCTTC. Translating gives CASSSGAFYGYTF.

The V gene is TRBV24-1, the J gene TRBJ1-5, with D hard to call. The CDR3 runs to 12 residues. The V gene's germline CDR1 is KGHDR and CDR2 SFDVKD. V lost 6 bases, J lost 6 bases, and 8 bases lay in between. The CDR3: CATSTSGQPQHF. The CDR3 coding sequence is TGTGCCACCAGTACTAGCGGTCAGCCCCAGCATTTT.

CDR3 region: CASSPRTGGPTEAFF. CDR3 bases: TGTGCCAGCAGCCCTAGGACAGGGGGCCCCACTGAAGCTTTCTTT. The chain has TRBV9 and TRBJ1-1; 11 bases align to TRBD1. This CDR3 spans 15 amino acids. V trimming: 4 bases; J trimming: 4 bases; junction bases outside the gene matches: 6. The germline CDR1 and CDR2 sequences are SGDLS and YYNGEE.

The chain uses TRBV18 and TRBJ2-3, with D unclear. The CDR3 is made up of 12 amino acids. Trimming took off 6 bases at V and 1 base at J, with 5 bases between the two ends. The V gene's germline CDR1 is KGHSH and CDR2 LQKENI. CDR3 region: CASSLGTDTQYF. In DNA, the CDR3 is TGTGCCAGCTCGCTAGGCACAGATACGCAGTATTTT.

The V and J genes are TRBV5-1 and TRBJ2-3, with D hard to call. CDR1 is SGHRS, CDR2 YFSETQ, per germline. This CDR3 region has 14 residues. Deletions cut 1 base from V and 0 bases from J, with 6 bases between. The CDR3 is CASSLQASTDTQYF. DNA of the CDR3: TGCGCCAGCAGCTTGCAGGCTAGCACAGATACGCAGTATTTT.

The rearrangement uses TRBV3-1 (or the pseudogene TRBV3-2) and TRBJ1-5; TRBD1 matches 8 bases. V trimming: 1 base; J trimming: 5 bases; junction bases outside the gene matches: 7. The germline CDR1 and CDR2 sequences are LGHDT and YNNKEL (reference sequence). The CDR3 covers 16 residues. In nucleotides, the CDR3 is TGTGCCAGCAGCCAAGCCACAGGGGGTGGGCATCAGCCCCAGCATTTT. This codes for CASSQATGGGHQPQHF.

CDR3 coding DNA: TGTGCCAGCAGTTACTCTGGCGGGACAGGCGCGGATGAAGCTTTCTTT. It encodes CASSYSGGTGADEAFF. The chain uses TRBV6-6 and TRBJ1-1, with 8 positions matching TRBD1. V shed 0 bases, J shed 7 bases, and the junction held 10 bases outside the gene matches. The CDR3 loop spans 16 amino acids. Germline loops: CDR1 MNHNY, CDR2 SVGAGI (reference sequence).

The chain employs TRBV10-3 and TRBJ2-2; 10 bases line up with TRBD2. CDR3 length: 21 residues. Trimming removed 7 bases from V and 3 bases from J; junction bases left unmatched: 23. In germline, CDR1 is ENHRY, CDR2 SYGVKD. CDR3 region: CAINVAAGTSADGKHTGELFF. The CDR3 coding sequence is TGTGCCATCAACGTTGCAGCCGGGACTAGCGCCGACGGAAAACACACCGGGGAGCTGTTTTTT.

V gene TRBV7-2 combines with J gene TRBJ1-2; a weak D match, TRBD1 (6 bases). The CDR3 contains 15 residues. V lost 1 base and J 1 base, leaving 10 bases between the germline ends. The germline CDR1 and CDR2 sequences are SGHTA and FQGNSA. CDR3 amino acids: CASSLGTVLNYGYTF. CDR3 coding DNA: TGTGCCAGCAGCTTAGGGACAGTGCTTAACTATGGCTACACCTTC.

This CDR3 is CASSVAGGTGELFF. Here the CDR3 DNA reads TGTGCCAGCAGCGTTGCGGGAGGCACCGGGGAGCTGTTTTTT. The V and J genes are TRBV7-9 and TRBJ2-2; 8 nucleotides align to TRBD2. Unmatched junction bases numbered 3, after V lost 5 bases and J lost 4 bases. The CDR3 consists of 14 residues. Germline CDR1 and CDR2: SEHNR and FQNEAQ (reference sequence).

This CDR3 reads CASSFSGVRGVEQYF. The CDR3 DNA reads TGTGCCAGCAGCTTTAGCGGTGTCCGGGGTGTCGAGCAGTACTTC. The J gene is TRBJ2-7, the V gene TRBV7-2, with D perhaps TRBD2 (6 bases). This CDR3 comprises 15 residues. Trimming pared 3 bases from V and 6 bases from J, leaving 18 bases between. Germline loops: CDR1 SGHTA, CDR2 FQGNSA.

This clone was seen a single time. The gene calls are TRBV10-3 and TRBJ2-7; D is perhaps TRBD1 (6 bases). The CDR3 covers 15 residues. Germline CDR1 ENHRY, CDR2 SYGVKD. Deletions cut 0 bases from V and 2 bases from J, with 11 bases between. CDR3 sequence: CAISESQGTTYEQYF. The DNA for the CDR3 is TGTGCCATCAGTGAGTCACAGGGAACAACCTACGAGCAGTACTTC.

This clone appeared a few times. The V and J genes are TRBV28 and TRBJ1-2; 8 bases line up with TRBD1. Germline V gene sequence: CDR1 MDHEN, CDR2 SYDVKM. V trimming: 8 bases; J trimming: 8 bases; junction bases outside the gene matches: 10. This CDR3 has 13 amino acids. The CDR3: CASSSGAGGGYTF. The CDR3 nucleotides read TGTGCCAGCTCCTCCGGGGCAGGGGGCGGCTACACCTTC.

V is TRBV28 and J is TRBJ1-5; D possibly corresponds to TRBD1 (5 bases). The CDR3 is made up of 17 amino acids. CDR1 is MDHEN, CDR2 SYDVKM, per germline. With 3 bases removed from V and 0 bases from J, the gap between germline ends came to 15 bases. The CDR3 loop is CASSLYLDSFSNQPQHF. Written as DNA, the CDR3 is TGTGCCAGCAGTTTGTACCTCGACAGTTTTAGCAATCAGCCCCAGCATTTT.

V usage is TRBV4-3 and J usage is TRBJ2-1, with 15 positions matching TRBD2. Germline CDR1 and CDR2: LGHNA and YSLEER. The length of the CDR3 is 18 residues. The junction had 2 bases not matched to a gene; V was cut back by 1 base and J by 1 base. The CDR3: CASSQGTSGGASYNEQFF. DNA of the CDR3: TGCGCCAGCAGCCAAGGGACTAGCGGGGGGGCTTCCTACAATGAGCAGTTCTTC.

The rearrangement uses TRBV12-3 or TRBV12-4 and TRBJ2-3; 7 bases match TRBD1. The CDR3 runs 13 residues. V lost 3 bases, J lost 14 bases, and 11 bases stayed unmatched. The CDR3 spells CASSFNRDSPPYF. CDR3 bases: TGTGCCAGCAGTTTCAACCGGGACAGCCCCCCGTATTTT.

The V and J genes are TRBV3-1 (or the pseudogene TRBV3-2) and TRBJ2-1; possible D gene TRBD2, 5 bases. Germline lookup yields CDR1 LGHDT and CDR2 YNNKEL (reference sequence). V dropped 1 base and J dropped 0 bases, with 13 bases sitting between them. The CDR3 spans 17 residues. CDR3 loop: CASSQGTLLGSYNEQFF. DNA of the CDR3: TGTGCCAGCAGCCAAGGGACTCTTCTAGGCTCCTACAATGAGCAGTTCTTC.

This chain uses TRBV29-1 with TRBJ1-2, with TRBD1 as a possible D gene (5 bases). The CDR3 loop spans 14 amino acids. V lost 0 bases to trimming and J lost 5 bases, with 13 bases between them. Germline V gene lookup returns CDR1 SQVTM and CDR2 ANQGSEA. The CDR3 spells CSVEDLARVYGYTF. CDR3 DNA sequence: TGCAGCGTTGAAGATCTTGCCAGGGTATATGGCTACACCTTC. The full variable domain, with the rest looked up from reference TRBV29-1 and TRBJ1-2, is SAVISQKPSRDICQRGTSLTIQCQVDSQVTMMFWYRQQPGQSLTLIATANQGSEATYESGFVIDKFPISRPNLTFSTLTVSNMSPEDSSIYLCSVEDLARVYGYTFGSGTRLTVV.

The V call is TRBV15, the J call TRBJ2-3; tentatively, D is TRBD2 (6 bases). V lost 5 bases and J lost 10, with 13 bases in between. This CDR3 has 12 amino acids. The germline V gene encodes CDR1 LNHNV and CDR2 YYDKDF (reference sequence). CDR3 DNA: TGTGCCACCAGCCGCAGACTAGACGCGCAGTATTTT. It translates to CATSRRLDAQYF.

The V and J genes are TRBV10-3 and TRBJ1-4; D is ambiguous. Germline V gives CDR1 ENHRY, CDR2 SYGVKD. The CDR3 consists of 15 residues. Trimming shortened V by 3 bases and J by 2 bases, and 10 bases separated the two germline ends. In nucleotides, the CDR3 is TGTGCCATCAGTGAAGGCGGCCTGACTAATGAAAAACTGTTTTTT. Translated: CAISEGGLTNEKLFF.

This clone was counted a single time. The rearrangement uses TRBV9 and TRBJ2-3; 9 bases match TRBD1. Trimming at V came to 4 bases and at J to 5 bases, leaving 11 bases not matched to a gene. This CDR3 has 16 amino acids. In germline, CDR1 is SGDLS, CDR2 YYNGEE. DNA for the CDR3: TGTGCCAGCAGCCCCAGAGGGGGACAGGGCAGAGATACGCAGTATTTT. This gives the protein CASSPRGGQGRDTQYF.

The chain combines TRBV19 with TRBJ2-1; 11 positions match TRBD2. The germline V gene encodes CDR1 LNHDA and CDR2 SQIVND (reference sequence). The V gene end was trimmed by 0 bases and the J gene end by 3 bases; junction bases not matched to a gene: 4. The CDR3 is 17 amino acids. CDR3 sequence (DNA): TGTGCCAGTAGTATAGATACTAGCGGGAGACTCTACAATGAGCAGTTCTTC. This encodes CASSIDTSGRLYNEQFF.